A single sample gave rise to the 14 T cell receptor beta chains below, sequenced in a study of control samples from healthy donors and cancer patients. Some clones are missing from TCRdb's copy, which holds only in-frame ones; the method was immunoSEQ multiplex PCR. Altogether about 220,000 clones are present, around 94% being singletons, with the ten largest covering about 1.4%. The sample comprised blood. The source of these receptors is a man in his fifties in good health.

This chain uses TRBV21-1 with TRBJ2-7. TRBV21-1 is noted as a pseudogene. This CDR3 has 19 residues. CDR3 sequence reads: CASSKEERGLTFTSYEQYV. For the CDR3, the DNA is TGTGCCAGCAGCAAAGAAGAGAGGGGTTTAACCTTCACGTCCTACGAGCAGTACGTC.

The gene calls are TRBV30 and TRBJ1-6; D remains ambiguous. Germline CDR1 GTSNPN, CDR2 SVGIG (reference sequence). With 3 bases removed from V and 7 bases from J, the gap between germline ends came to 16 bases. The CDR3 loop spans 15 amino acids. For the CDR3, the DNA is TGTGCCTGGAGCCTACCTCGGGCGGGGAATTCACCCCTCCACTTT. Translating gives CAWSLPRAGNSPLHF.

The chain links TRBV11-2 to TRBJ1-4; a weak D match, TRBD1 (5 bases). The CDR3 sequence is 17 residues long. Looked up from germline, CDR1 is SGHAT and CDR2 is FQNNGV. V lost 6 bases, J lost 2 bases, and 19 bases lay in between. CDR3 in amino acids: CASSWGGGIATNEKLFF. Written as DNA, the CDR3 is TGTGCCAGCAGTTGGGGGGGAGGAATAGCGACTAATGAAAAACTGTTTTTT.

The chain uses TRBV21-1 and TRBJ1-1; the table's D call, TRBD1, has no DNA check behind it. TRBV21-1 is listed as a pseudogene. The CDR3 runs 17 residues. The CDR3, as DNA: TGTGCCAGCAGCACGCATTCGGGAAGGGAAGGGGGCACTGAAGCTTTCTTT. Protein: CASSTHSGREGGTEAFF.

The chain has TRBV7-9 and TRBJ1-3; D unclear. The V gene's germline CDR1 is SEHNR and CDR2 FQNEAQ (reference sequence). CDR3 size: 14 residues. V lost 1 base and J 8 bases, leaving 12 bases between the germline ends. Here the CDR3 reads CASSLGAGKDTIYF. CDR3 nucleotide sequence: TGTGCCAGCAGCTTAGGGGCGGGGAAGGACACCATATATTTT.

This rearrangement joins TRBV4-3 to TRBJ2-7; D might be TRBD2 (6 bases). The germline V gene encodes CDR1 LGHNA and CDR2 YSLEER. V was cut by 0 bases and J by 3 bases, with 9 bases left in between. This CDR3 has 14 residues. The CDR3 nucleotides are TGCGCCAGCAGCCAAGAGAGGGGAGGCTACGAGCAGTACTTC. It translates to CASSQERGGYEQYF.

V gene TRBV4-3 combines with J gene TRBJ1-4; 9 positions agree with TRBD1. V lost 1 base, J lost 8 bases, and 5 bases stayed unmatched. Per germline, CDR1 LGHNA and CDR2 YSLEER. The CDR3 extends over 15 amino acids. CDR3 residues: CASSQAGTGKEKLFF. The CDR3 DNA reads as TGCGCCAGCAGCCAAGCCGGGACAGGGAAAGAAAAACTGTTTTTT.

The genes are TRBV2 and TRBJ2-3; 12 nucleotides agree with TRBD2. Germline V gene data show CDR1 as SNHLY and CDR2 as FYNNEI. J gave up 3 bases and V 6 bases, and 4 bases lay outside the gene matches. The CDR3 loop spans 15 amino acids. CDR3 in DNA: TGTGCCAGCAGCCTTACTAGCGGGGGGACAGATACGCAGTATTTT. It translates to CASSLTSGGTDTQYF. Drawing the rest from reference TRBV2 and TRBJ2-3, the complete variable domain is EPEVTQTPSHQVTQMGQEVILRCVPISNHLYFYWYRQILGQKVEFLVSFYNNEISEKSEIFDDQFSVERPDGSNFTLKIRSTKLEDSAMYFCASSLTSGGTDTQYFGPGTRLTVL.

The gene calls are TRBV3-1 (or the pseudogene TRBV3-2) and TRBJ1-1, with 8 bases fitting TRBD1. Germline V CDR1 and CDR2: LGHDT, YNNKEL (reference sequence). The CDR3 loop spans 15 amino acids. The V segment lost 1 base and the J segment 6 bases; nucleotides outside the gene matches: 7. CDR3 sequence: CASSQGGQGYPEAFF. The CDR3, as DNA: TGTGCCAGCAGCCAAGGAGGACAGGGCTACCCTGAAGCTTTCTTT.

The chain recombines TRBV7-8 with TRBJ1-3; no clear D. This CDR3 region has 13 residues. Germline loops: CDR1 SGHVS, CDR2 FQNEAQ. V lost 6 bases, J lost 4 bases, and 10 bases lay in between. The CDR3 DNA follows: TGTGCCAGCAGTGCCCAATCGGGAAACACCATATATTTT. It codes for CASSAQSGNTIYF. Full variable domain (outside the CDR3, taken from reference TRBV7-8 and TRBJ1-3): GAGVSQSPRYKVAKRGQDVALRCDPISGHVSLFWYQQALGQGPEFLTYFQNEAQLDKSGLPSDRFFAERPEGSVSTLKIQRTQQEDSAVYLCASSAQSGNTIYFGEGSWLTVV.

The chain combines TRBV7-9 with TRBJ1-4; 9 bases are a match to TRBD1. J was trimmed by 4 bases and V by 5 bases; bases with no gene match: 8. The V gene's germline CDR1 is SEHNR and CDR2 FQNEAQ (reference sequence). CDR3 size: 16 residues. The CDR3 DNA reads TGTGCCAGCAGCCCGGGACAGGGTGGGGATAATGAAAAACTGTTTTTT. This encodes CASSPGQGGDNEKLFF.

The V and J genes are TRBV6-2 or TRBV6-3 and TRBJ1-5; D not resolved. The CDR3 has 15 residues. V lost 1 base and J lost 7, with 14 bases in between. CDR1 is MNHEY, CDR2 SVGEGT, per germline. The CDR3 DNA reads TGTGCCAGCAGTTACTGGAGGGATCGGGGACAGCCCCAGCATTTT. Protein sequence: CASSYWRDRGQPQHF.

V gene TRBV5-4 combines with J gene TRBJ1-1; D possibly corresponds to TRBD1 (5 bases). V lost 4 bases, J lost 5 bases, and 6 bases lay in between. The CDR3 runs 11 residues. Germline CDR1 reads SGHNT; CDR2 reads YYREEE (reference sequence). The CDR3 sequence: CASSQGTEAFF. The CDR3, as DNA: TGTGCCAGCAGCCAGGGAACTGAAGCTTTCTTT.

The CDR3 region has the DNA TGTGCCACCAGCAGACGGGCCCTATCGGAGCAGTACTTC. Protein sequence: CATSRRALSEQYF. This rearrangement joins TRBV15 to TRBJ2-7; the D is unclear. From germline, CDR1 is LNHNV and CDR2 YYDKDF (reference sequence). The germline V and J ends were trimmed by 2 bases and 7 bases, with 12 bases remaining between them. The length of the CDR3 is 13 residues.